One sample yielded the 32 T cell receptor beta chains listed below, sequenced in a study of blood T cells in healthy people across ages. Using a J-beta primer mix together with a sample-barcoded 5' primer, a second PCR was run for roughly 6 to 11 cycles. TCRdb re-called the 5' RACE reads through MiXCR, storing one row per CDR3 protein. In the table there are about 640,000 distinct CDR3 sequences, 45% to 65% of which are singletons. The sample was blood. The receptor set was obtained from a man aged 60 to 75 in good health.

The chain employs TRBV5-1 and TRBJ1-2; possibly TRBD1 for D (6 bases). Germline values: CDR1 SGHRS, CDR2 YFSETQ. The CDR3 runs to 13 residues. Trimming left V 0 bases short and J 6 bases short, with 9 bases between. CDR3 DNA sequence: TGCGCCAGCAGCTTGGCCCACAGGGATGGCTACACCTTC. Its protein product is CASSLAHRDGYTF.

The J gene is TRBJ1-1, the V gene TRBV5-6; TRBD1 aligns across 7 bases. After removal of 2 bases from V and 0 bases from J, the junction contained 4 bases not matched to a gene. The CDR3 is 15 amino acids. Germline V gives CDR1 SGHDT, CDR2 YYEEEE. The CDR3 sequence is CASSLLQGVNTEAFF. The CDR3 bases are TGTGCCAGCAGCTTACTTCAGGGGGTGAACACTGAAGCTTTCTTT.

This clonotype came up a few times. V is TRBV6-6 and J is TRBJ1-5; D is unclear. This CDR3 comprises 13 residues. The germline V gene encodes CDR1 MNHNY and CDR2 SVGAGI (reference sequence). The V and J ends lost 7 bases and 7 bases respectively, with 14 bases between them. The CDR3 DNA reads TGTGCCAGCACAAGCGGGAGACAACAGCCCCAGCATTTT. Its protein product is CASTSGRQQPQHF.

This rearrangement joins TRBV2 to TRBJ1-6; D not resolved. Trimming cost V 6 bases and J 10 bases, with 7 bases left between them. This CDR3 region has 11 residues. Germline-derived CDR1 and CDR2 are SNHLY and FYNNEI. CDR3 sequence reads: CASRSGSPLHF. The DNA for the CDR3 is TGTGCCAGCAGATCAGGATCACCCCTCCACTTT.

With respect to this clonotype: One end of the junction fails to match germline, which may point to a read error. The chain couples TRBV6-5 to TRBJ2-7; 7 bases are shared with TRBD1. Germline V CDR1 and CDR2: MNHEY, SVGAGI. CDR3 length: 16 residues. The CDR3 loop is CASRRGTGTASYGQYF. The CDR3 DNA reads TGTGCCAGCAGGCGCGGAACCGGGACAGCCTCCTACGGGCAGTACTTC.

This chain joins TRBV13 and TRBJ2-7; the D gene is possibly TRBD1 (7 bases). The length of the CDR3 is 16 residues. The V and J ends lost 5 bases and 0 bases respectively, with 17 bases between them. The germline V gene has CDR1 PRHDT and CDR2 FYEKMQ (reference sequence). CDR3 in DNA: TGTGCCAGCAGCGGCAGGGGGGCGGGATTCTCCTACGAGCAGTACTTC. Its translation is CASSGRGAGFSYEQYF.

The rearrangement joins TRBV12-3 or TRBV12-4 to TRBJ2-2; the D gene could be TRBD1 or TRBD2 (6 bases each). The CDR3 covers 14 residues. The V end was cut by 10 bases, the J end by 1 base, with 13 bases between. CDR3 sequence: CAIRGLENTGELFF. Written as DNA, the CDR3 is TGTGCCATCCGGGGGCTAGAGAACACCGGGGAGCTGTTTTTT.

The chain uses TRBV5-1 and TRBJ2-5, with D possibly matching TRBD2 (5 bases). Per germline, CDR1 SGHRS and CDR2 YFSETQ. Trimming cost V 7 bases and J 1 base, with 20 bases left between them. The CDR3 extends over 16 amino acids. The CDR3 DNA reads TGCGCCAGCGGTCTCGAGGGAATGTCCCTCCAAGAGACCCAGTACTTC. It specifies CASGLEGMSLQETQYF.

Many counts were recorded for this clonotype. CDR3 sequence reads: CSAKSPSGGQETQYF. In DNA, the CDR3 is TGCAGTGCAAAGTCTCCGAGCGGGGGACAAGAGACCCAGTACTTC. The chain has TRBV20-1 and TRBJ2-5; 8 bases agree with TRBD2. V was pared by 6 bases and J by 2 bases, with 11 bases of the junction left unmatched. Germline values: CDR1 DFQATT, CDR2 SNEGSKA (reference sequence). The CDR3 is made up of 15 amino acids.

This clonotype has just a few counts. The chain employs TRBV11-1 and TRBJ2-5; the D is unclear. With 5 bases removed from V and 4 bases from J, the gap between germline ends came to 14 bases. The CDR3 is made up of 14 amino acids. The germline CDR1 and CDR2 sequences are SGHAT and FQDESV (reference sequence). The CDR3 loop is CASSPAQRRETQYF. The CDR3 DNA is TGTGCCAGCAGCCCAGCCCAACGCAGAGAGACCCAGTACTTC.

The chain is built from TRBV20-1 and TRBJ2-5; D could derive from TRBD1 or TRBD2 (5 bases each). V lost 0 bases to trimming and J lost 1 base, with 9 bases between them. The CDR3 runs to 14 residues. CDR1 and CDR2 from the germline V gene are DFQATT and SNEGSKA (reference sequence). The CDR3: CSARDGAIQETQYF. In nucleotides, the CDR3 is TGCAGTGCTAGAGACGGGGCTATCCAAGAGACCCAGTACTTC.

The CDR3 DNA follows: TGCAGTGCTAGAGGCCCGAGACTGGGGTTCCACAATGAGCAGTTCTTC. The encoded protein is CSARGPRLGFHNEQFF. The chain recombines TRBV20-1 with TRBJ2-1; no clear D gene. Germline values: CDR1 DFQATT, CDR2 SNEGSKA (reference sequence). CDR3 size: 16 residues. The germline V and J ends were trimmed by 1 base and 5 bases, with 18 bases remaining between them.

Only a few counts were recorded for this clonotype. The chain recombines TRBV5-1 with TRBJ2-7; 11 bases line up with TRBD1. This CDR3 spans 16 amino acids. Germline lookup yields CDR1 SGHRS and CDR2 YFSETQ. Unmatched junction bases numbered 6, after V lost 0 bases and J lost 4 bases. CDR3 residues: CASSLESGTGGYEQYF. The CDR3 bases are TGCGCCAGCAGCTTGGAAAGCGGGACAGGGGGGTACGAGCAGTACTTC.

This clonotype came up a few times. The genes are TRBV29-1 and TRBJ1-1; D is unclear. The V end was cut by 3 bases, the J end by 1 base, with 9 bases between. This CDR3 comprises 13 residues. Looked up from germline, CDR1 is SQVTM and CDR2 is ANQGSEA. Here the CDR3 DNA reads TGCAGCGTTGAGGAGACTGAGAACACTGAAGCTTTCTTT. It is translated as CSVEETENTEAFF.

The CDR3 region is CSVVSVYEQYF. In nucleotides, the CDR3 is TGCAGCGTTGTTTCGGTCTACGAGCAGTACTTC. V usage is TRBV29-1 and J usage is TRBJ2-5; D unclear. The DNA end is a closer match to TRBJ2-7, so the J assignment may be wrong. Looked up from germline, CDR1 is SQVTM and CDR2 is ANQGSEA. The CDR3 consists of 11 residues.

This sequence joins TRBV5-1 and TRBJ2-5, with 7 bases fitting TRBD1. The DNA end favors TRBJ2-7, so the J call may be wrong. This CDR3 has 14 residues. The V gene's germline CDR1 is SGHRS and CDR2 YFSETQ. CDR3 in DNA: TGCGCCAGCAGTCCCGACAGGGCGGGCTACGAGCAGTACTTC. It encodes CASSPDRAGYEQYF.

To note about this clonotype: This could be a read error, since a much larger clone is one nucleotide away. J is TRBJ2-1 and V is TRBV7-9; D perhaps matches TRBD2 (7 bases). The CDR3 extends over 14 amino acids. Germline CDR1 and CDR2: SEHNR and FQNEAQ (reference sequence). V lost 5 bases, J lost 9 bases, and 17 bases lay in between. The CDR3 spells CASSVGSGEGEQFF. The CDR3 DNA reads TGTGCCAGCAGCGTAGGGTCAGGGGAGGGTGAGCAGTTCTTC.

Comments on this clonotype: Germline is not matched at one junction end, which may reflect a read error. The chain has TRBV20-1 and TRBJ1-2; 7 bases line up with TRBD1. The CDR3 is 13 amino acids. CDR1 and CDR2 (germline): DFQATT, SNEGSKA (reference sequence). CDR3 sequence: CSARVQGYYGYIF. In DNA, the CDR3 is TGCAGTGCTAGAGTACAGGGGTACTATGGCTACATCTTC.

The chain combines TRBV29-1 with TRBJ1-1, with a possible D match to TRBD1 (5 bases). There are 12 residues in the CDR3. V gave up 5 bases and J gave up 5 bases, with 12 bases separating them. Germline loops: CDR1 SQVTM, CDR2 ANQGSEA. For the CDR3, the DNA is TGCAGCGTTCAGGGTATAGGGACTGAAGCTTTCTTT. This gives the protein CSVQGIGTEAFF. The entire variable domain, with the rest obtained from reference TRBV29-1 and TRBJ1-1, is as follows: SAVISQKPSRDICQRGTSLTIQCQVDSQVTMMFWYRQQPGQSLTLIATANQGSEATYESGFVIDKFPISRPNLTFSTLTVSNMSPEDSSIYLCSVQGIGTEAFFGQGTRLTVV.

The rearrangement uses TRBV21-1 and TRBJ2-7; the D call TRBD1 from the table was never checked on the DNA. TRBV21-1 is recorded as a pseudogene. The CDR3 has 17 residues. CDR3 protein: CARSRDRVVQKSYEQYF. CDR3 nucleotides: TGTGCCAGGAGTAGGGACAGGGTCGTCCAGAAGTCCTACGAGCAGTACTTC.

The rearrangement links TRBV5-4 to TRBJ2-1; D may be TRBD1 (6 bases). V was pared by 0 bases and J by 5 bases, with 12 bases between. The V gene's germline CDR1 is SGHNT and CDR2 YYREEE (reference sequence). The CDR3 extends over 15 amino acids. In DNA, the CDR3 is TGTGCCAGCAGCTTGGGTGTAGGGGGTCACAATGAGCAGTTCTTC. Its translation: CASSLGVGGHNEQFF.

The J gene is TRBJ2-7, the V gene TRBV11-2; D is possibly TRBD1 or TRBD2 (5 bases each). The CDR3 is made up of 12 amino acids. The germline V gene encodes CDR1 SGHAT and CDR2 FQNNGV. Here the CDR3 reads CVTRGVNYEQYF. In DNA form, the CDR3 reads TGTGTAACGAGGGGCGTTAACTACGAGCAGTACTTC.

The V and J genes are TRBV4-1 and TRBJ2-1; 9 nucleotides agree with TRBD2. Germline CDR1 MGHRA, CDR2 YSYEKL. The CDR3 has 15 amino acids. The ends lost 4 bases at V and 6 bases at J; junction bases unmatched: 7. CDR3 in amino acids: CASSRGGEQSNEQFF. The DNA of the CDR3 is TGCGCCAGCAGCCGCGGGGGGGAACAATCCAATGAGCAGTTCTTC.

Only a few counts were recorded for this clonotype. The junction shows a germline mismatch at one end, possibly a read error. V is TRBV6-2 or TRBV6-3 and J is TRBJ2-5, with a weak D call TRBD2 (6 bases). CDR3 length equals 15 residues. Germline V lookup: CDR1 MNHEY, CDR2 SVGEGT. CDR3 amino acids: CVSSFRTTFQETQYF. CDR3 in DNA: TGTGTCAGCAGTTTCCGGACTACATTTCAAGAGACCCAGTACTTC.

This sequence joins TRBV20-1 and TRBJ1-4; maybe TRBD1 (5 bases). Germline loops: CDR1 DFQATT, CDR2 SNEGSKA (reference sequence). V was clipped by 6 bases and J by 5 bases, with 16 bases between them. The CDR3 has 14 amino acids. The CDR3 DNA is TGCAGTGCCCCGGACGGGGCCCGAAATGAAAAACTGTTTTTT. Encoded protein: CSAPDGARNEKLFF.

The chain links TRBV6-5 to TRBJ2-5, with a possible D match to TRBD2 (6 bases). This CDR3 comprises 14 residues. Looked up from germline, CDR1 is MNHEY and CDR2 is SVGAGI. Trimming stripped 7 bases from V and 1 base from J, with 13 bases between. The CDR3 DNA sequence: TGTGCCAGCACTCCTCGGGACTCCCAAGAGACCCAGTACTTC. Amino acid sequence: CASTPRDSQETQYF.

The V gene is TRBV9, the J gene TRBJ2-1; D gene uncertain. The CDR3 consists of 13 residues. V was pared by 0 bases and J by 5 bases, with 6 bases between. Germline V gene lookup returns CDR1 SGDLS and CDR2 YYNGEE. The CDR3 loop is CASSVGENNEQFF. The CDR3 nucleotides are TGTGCCAGCAGCGTAGGCGAAAACAATGAGCAGTTCTTC.

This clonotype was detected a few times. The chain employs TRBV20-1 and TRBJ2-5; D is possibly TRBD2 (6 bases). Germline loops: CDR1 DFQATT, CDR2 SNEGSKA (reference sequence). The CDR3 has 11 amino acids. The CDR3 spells CGGRERETQYF. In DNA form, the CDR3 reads TGCGGGGGTCGGGAGCGCGAGACCCAGTACTTC.

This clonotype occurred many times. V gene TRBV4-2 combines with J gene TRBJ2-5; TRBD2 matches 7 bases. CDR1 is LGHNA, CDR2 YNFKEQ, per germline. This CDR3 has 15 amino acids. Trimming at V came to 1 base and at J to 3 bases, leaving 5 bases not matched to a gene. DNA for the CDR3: TGTGCCAGCAGCCAAGTTCCGAGCGGGGAAGAGACCCAGTACTTC. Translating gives CASSQVPSGEETQYF.

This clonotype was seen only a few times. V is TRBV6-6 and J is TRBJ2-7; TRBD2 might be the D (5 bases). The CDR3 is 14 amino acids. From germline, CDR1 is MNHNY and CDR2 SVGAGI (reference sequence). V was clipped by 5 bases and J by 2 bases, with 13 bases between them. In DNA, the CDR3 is TGTGCCAGCAGTATCCGGGATGGCGCCTACGAGCAGTACTTC. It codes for CASSIRDGAYEQYF.

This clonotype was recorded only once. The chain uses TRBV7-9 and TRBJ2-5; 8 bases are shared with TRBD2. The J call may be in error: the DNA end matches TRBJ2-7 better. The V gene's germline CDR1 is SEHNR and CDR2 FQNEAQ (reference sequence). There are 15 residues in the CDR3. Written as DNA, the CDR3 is TGTGCCAGCAGCCCTAGACGGGGGGGAAGGTACGAGCAGTACTTC. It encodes CASSPRRGGRYEQYF.

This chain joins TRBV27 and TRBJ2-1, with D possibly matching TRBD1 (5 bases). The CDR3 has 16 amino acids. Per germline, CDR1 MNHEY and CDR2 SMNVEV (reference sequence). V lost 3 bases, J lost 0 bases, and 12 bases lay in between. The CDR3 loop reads CASSFSRQSSYNEQFF. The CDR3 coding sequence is TGTGCCAGCAGTTTCTCTCGACAGAGCTCCTACAATGAGCAGTTCTTC.